The 18 T cell receptor beta chains listed next were all sequenced from one sample in a study of T cells in Graves' hyperthyroidism and ophthalmopathy. Amplified TCR beta CDR3 regions derived from RNA transcripts. RT-PCR in the first round (using the HTBI primer set) targeted the TCR CDR3. TCRdb reanalysed the multiplex PCR reads using MiXCR and keeps one entry per CDR3 protein. The profile shows over 350,000 distinct CDR3 sequences, about 14% of them singletons. Sequenced material: blood. These receptors were collected from a man younger than 30 with Graves' ophthalmopathy.

The chain links TRBV10-1 to TRBJ1-5; D gene unclear. The V end lost 2 bases, the J end lost 6 bases, and 8 bases lay between the germline ends. The CDR3 has 13 amino acids. Looked up from germline, CDR1 is WNHNN and CDR2 is SYGVQD (reference sequence). DNA of the CDR3: TGCGCCAGCAGTGAGGACCTCGGTCAGCCCCAGCATTTT. Translated: CASSEDLGQPQHF.

The chain uses TRBV9 and TRBJ2-3; tentatively, D is TRBD2 (6 bases). V lost 2 bases and J 2 bases, leaving 12 bases between the germline ends. In germline, CDR1 is SGDLS, CDR2 YYNGEE. The CDR3 loop spans 15 amino acids. CDR3 in amino acids: CASSVSSVYTDTQYF. The CDR3 nucleotides read TGTGCCAGCAGCGTTTCTAGCGTCTACACAGATACGCAGTATTTT.

This clonotype was detected many times. The chain carries TRBV18 and TRBJ2-3, with D perhaps matching TRBD1 (5 bases). The CDR3 extends over 14 amino acids. Germline CDR1 is KGHSH and CDR2 is LQKENI. V shed 5 bases and J shed 4 bases, with 13 bases lying between them. For the CDR3, the DNA is TGTGCCAGCTCAGTGGGGCGCAGCCCAGATACGCAGTATTTT. Translated, it gives CASSVGRSPDTQYF. Full variable domain (rest looked up from reference TRBV18 and TRBJ2-3): NAGVMQNPRHLVRRRGQEARLRCSPMKGHSHVYWYRQLPEEGLKFMVYLQKENIIDESGMPKERFSAEFPKEGPSILRIQQVVRGDSAAYFCASSVGRSPDTQYFGPGTRLTVL.

In this sample, this clonotype turned up a few times. V and J are TRBV4-1 and TRBJ2-3; the D gene is possibly TRBD1 (5 bases). CDR3 length equals 16 residues. CDR1 MGHRA and CDR2 YSYEKL come from the germline V gene. V gave up 3 bases and J gave up 2 bases, with 15 bases separating them. Here the CDR3 DNA reads TGCGCCAGCAGCCAGATACAGGAGTTAAACACAGATACGCAGTATTTT. Protein: CASSQIQELNTDTQYF.

V is TRBV5-5 and J is TRBJ1-5, with D hard to call. The CDR3 totals 16 residues. V lost 0 bases to trimming and J lost 0 bases, with 10 bases between them. From germline, CDR1 is SGHKS and CDR2 YYEKEE (reference sequence). The CDR3 DNA reads as TGTGCCAGCAGCTTGGACGGCACCTATAGCAATCAGCCCCAGCATTTT. Protein sequence: CASSLDGTYSNQPQHF.

This clonotype was counted ten times or more. The chain uses TRBV10-3 and TRBJ2-1; 10 nucleotides line up with TRBD2. V lost 6 bases and J lost 5; bases outside the gene matches: 7. The germline V gene encodes CDR1 ENHRY and CDR2 SYGVKD. The CDR3 extends over 15 amino acids. The CDR3 loop is CAIRSSGRSDNEQFF. The CDR3 DNA reads as TGTGCCATCAGGAGTAGCGGGAGGTCAGACAATGAGCAGTTCTTC.

This clonotype showed up many times. The V and J genes are TRBV11-1 and TRBJ2-1; 9 nucleotides match TRBD2. Germline CDR1 and CDR2: SGHAT and FQDESV (reference sequence). The ends lost 5 bases at V and 2 bases at J; junction bases unmatched: 1. There are 14 residues in the CDR3. The CDR3 bases are TGTGCCAGCAGCCCTAGCGGGGCCTACAATGAGCAGTTCTTC. Its translation is CASSPSGAYNEQFF.

The V call is TRBV6-5, the J call TRBJ2-7; the D call may be TRBD1 or TRBD2 (5 bases each). The CDR3 totals 18 residues. Trimming removed 0 bases at V and 3 bases at J, with 21 bases between. Germline assignment: CDR1 MNHEY and CDR2 SVGAGI. The CDR3 DNA reads TGTGCCAGCAGTTACTCCGGGGCGAGGATCACCGGGGACTACGAGCAGTACTTC. Translating gives CASSYSGARITGDYEQYF.

The V call is TRBV5-1, the J call TRBJ1-1; 9 bases agree with TRBD1. V was pared by 6 bases and J by 3 bases, with 9 bases of the junction left unmatched. The germline V gene encodes CDR1 SGHRS and CDR2 YFSETQ. This CDR3 is built from 15 residues. CDR3 region: CASNPGTGLDTEAFF. The CDR3 bases are TGCGCCAGCAACCCCGGGACAGGGTTGGACACTGAAGCTTTCTTT. Based on the CDR3 plus reference TRBV5-1 and TRBJ1-1, the full variable domain is KAGVTQTPRYLIKTRGQQVTLSCSPISGHRSVSWYQQTPGQGLQFLFEYFSETQRNKGNFPGRFSGRQFSNSRSEMNVSTLELGDSALYLCASNPGTGLDTEAFFGQGTRLTVV.

V is TRBV4-2 and J is TRBJ1-1; D might be TRBD1 (6 bases). Germline-derived CDR1 and CDR2 are LGHNA and YNFKEQ. V was shortened by 0 bases and J by 4 bases, with 15 bases between the two germline ends. The CDR3 is made up of 16 amino acids. The CDR3 nucleotides read TGTGCCAGCAGCCAAGACTATTTGGACAGACCCACTGAAGCTTTCTTT. Translating it yields CASSQDYLDRPTEAFF.

This clonotype was picked up many times. This chain links TRBV5-1 with TRBJ1-5; unclear D gene. This CDR3 contains 16 residues. V shed 0 bases and J shed 0 bases, with 10 bases lying between them. CDR1 is SGHRS and CDR2 is YFSETQ in the germline V gene. The DNA of the CDR3 is TGCGCCAGCAGCTTGGTGGGCTCCTATAGCAATCAGCCCCAGCATTTT. This translates into CASSLVGSYSNQPQHF. Based on the CDR3 plus reference TRBV5-1 and TRBJ1-5, the full variable domain is KAGVTQTPRYLIKTRGQQVTLSCSPISGHRSVSWYQQTPGQGLQFLFEYFSETQRNKGNFPGRFSGRQFSNSRSEMNVSTLELGDSALYLCASSLVGSYSNQPQHFGDGTRLSIL.

This clonotype occurred a few times. The CDR3 nucleotides read TGTGCCAGCAGCTTAAATACTGTAGGACTAGCGGGAGACAATGAGCAGTTCTTC. Protein: CASSLNTVGLAGDNEQFF. This chain links TRBV7-3 with TRBJ2-1, with TRBD2 matching 13 bases. CDR3 size: 18 residues. Germline V gene lookup returns CDR1 SGHTA and CDR2 FQGTGA. After removal of 1 base from V and 5 bases from J, the junction contained 8 bases not matched to a gene.

This clonotype came up many times. This chain uses TRBV29-1 with TRBJ1-1, with TRBD1 identical over 7 bases. CDR1 and CDR2 from the germline V gene are SQVTM and ANQGSEA. The CDR3 contains 13 residues. Germline trimming cut 2 bases from V and 1 base from J; bases unmatched to any gene: 1. The CDR3 loop is CSVETGENTEAFF. DNA for the CDR3: TGCAGCGTTGAAACAGGGGAGAACACTGAAGCTTTCTTT.

This clonotype was seen only once. The genes are TRBV10-2 and TRBJ2-2; 11 bases are shared with TRBD2. CDR1 is WSHSY, CDR2 SAAADI, per germline. Unmatched junction bases numbered 8, after V lost 9 bases and J lost 2 bases. The CDR3 covers 16 residues. The CDR3 region is CASTLSGRDNTGELFF. DNA for the CDR3: TGCGCCAGTACCCTTAGCGGGAGGGATAACACCGGGGAGCTGTTTTTT.

This clonotype has ten or more counts. This chain connects TRBV20-1 to TRBJ2-7; D uncertain. This CDR3 spans 12 amino acids. The germline V gene has CDR1 DFQATT and CDR2 SNEGSKA (reference sequence). Trimming took off 6 bases at V and 0 bases at J, with 9 bases between the two ends. This CDR3 is CSATEFSYEQYF. CDR3 bases: TGCAGTGCCACGGAGTTCTCCTACGAGCAGTACTTC.

In its sample, this clonotype was seen many times. The CDR3 protein is CASSTRLGMEQYF. The CDR3 DNA follows: TGTGCCAGCAGTACTCGTTTGGGCATGGAGCAGTACTTC. The V and J genes are TRBV6-1 and TRBJ2-7, with D unresolved. The V gene's germline CDR1 is MNHNS and CDR2 SASEGT. The CDR3 runs to 13 residues. The V and J ends lost 5 bases and 7 bases respectively, with 15 bases between them.

In its sample, this clonotype was seen many times. The chain recombines TRBV5-1 with TRBJ2-1, with a tentative D call TRBD2 (6 bases). V dropped 1 base and J dropped 3 bases, with 8 bases sitting between them. From germline, CDR1 is SGHRS and CDR2 YFSETQ. This CDR3 spans 14 amino acids. This CDR3 reads CASSLSGDYNEQFF. The CDR3 DNA reads as TGCGCCAGCAGCTTGTCGGGGGACTACAATGAGCAGTTCTTC.

This clonotype was picked up many times. This chain links TRBV30 with TRBJ2-3; maybe TRBD1 (6 bases). The CDR3 runs 13 residues. Germline CDR1 GTSNPN, CDR2 SVGIG (reference sequence). The V end lost 4 bases, the J end lost 4 bases, and 12 bases lay between the germline ends. This CDR3 reads CAWTQGKADTQYF. As DNA, the CDR3 is TGTGCCTGGACACAGGGTAAGGCAGATACGCAGTATTTT.